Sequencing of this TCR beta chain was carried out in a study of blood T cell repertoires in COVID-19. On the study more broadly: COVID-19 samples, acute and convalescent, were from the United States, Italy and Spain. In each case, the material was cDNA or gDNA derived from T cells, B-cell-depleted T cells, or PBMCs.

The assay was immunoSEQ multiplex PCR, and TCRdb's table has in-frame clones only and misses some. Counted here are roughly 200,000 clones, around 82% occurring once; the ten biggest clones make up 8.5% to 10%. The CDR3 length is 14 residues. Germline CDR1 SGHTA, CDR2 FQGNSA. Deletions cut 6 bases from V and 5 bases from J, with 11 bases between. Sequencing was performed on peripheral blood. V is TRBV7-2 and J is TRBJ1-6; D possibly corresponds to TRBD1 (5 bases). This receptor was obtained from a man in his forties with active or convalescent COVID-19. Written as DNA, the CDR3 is TGTGCCAGCAGTGTAACAGGAGATAATTCACCCCTCCACTTT. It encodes CASSVTGDNSPLHF. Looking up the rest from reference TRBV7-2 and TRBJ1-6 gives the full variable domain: GAGVSQSPSNKVTEKGKDVELRCDPISGHTALYWYRQSLGQGLEFLIYFQGNSAPDKSGLPSDRFSAERTGGSVSTLTIQRTQQEDSAVYLCASSVTGDNSPLHFGNGTRLTVT.